This T cell receptor (beta chain) was retrieved from a study of molecular identifiers for immune sequencing clone quantification. Trimming cost V 4 bases and J 5 bases, with 11 bases left between them. This CDR3 region has 13 residues. Germline V gene sequence: CDR1 SGHDN, CDR2 FVKESK. Overall study results and limits: Jurkat TCR RNA spiked in from one cell reportedly remained identifiable amid over 850,000 naive cells. Whereas clones above 20 RNA copies held under 1% of naive-cell molecules, they held over 97% of effector molecules.

TCRdb used MiXCR to reprocess the PCR reads, holding one entry per CDR3 protein. The table has thousands of distinct CDR3 sequences, about 30% seen once. This clonotype qualifies as large (0.1 to 1%). The antigen is unknown. The V and J genes are TRBV14 and TRBJ2-5; D unresolved. Sequencing was carried out using naive CD8+ T cells from blood, with Jurkat cell RNA spiked in. The subset: FACS-sorted CD8+CD4-CCR7+CD45RA+ naive T cells. This TCR was sampled from a human donor in good health. Some libraries in this study had Jurkat cell RNA spiked in. The CDR3 DNA is TGTGCCAGCAGCCGTTGGGATGGCGAGACCCAGTACTTC. This sequence encodes CASSRWDGETQYF. The full variable domain, its missing parts supplied by reference TRBV14 and TRBJ2-5, is EAGVTQFPSHSVIEKGQTVTLRCDPISGHDNLYWYRRVMGKEIKFLLHFVKESKQDESGMPNNRFLAERTGGTYSTLKVQPAELEDSGVYFCASSRWDGETQYFGPGTRLLVL.